What follows describes a single T cell receptor (beta chain). Participants reported their clinical history, and cohort assignment relied on those reports. Two consecutive negative NP/OP PCR tests, clearance, or resolved symptoms defined Cohort 3 recovery. Per the authors' pipeline: Reference gene primer amplification yielded estimated nucleated cell counts. Assay: immunoSEQ multiplex PCR; the TCRdb copy retains only in-frame clones and omits some. V, J and clone size were drawn from that table, and D and trimming were deduced from the DNA. The data show 150,000 to 200,000 clones, 89% seen once. These data belong to a study of blood T cell repertoires in COVID-19. Background on the study: In each case, the material was cDNA or gDNA derived from T cells, B-cell-depleted T cells, or PBMCs.

The ends lost 3 bases at V and 9 bases at J; junction bases unmatched: 8. Germline lookup yields CDR1 SQVTM and CDR2 ANQGSEA. This CDR3 spans 13 amino acids. This sequence joins TRBV29-1 and TRBJ2-1; the match to TRBD2 covers 7 bases. The receptor was derived from a woman aged 18-35 years who had recovered from COVID-19. Input material: PBMCs or T cells enriched from blood (not recorded which). The CDR3 loop is CSVDRTRSGEQFF. The CDR3 DNA reads as TGCAGCGTTGATCGGACTAGATCCGGTGAGCAGTTCTTC.